Presented here are 26 T cell receptor beta chains from one specimen sequenced in a study of T-cell reconstitution after alpha-beta-depleted transplantation in children. It was with unique molecular identifiers that the TCRbeta library was prepared. TCRdb passed the PCR reads through MiXCR, listing each CDR3 protein once. The sample lists approximately 520,000 distinct CDR3 sequences, around a third seen once, with around 2.3% in the top ten. The source material was PBMCs from the stem cell graft donor, sampled from the stem cell graft. The receptors were gathered from a human donor who donated a stem cell graft to a child with aplastic anemia.

This clonotype was seen a handful of times. This chain joins TRBV6-1 and TRBJ2-1; TRBD2 aligns across 9 bases. J gave up 5 bases and V 5 bases, and 10 bases lay outside the gene matches. This CDR3 is built from 16 residues. The germline V gene encodes CDR1 MNHNS and CDR2 SASEGT. The CDR3 nucleotides read TGTGCCAGCAGTACACCGGGACTAGCCCTCGACAATGAGCAGTTCTTC. It is translated as CASSTPGLALDNEQFF.

This clonotype was recorded a few times. The J gene is TRBJ1-5, the V gene TRBV12-3 or TRBV12-4; TRBD1 matches at 7 bases. The trim removed 6 bases at V and 2 bases at J, leaving 7 bases unmatched. The CDR3 is 15 residues long. The CDR3 DNA reads as TGTGCCAGCAGGACCACAGGGGATGGCAATCAGCCCCAGCATTTT. Residues: CASRTTGDGNQPQHF.

The chain is built from TRBV10-3 and TRBJ2-7; D call uncertain. This CDR3 region has 12 residues. Trimming shortened V by 6 bases and J by 3 bases, and 9 bases separated the two germline ends. From germline, CDR1 is ENHRY and CDR2 SYGVKD. DNA of the CDR3: TGTGCCATCAGCGGCGACAACTACGAGCAGTACTTC. Its protein product is CAISGDNYEQYF.

V and J are TRBV30 and TRBJ2-1; no definite D call. Per germline, CDR1 GTSNPN and CDR2 SVGIG (reference sequence). Trimming took off 5 bases at V and 9 bases at J, with 11 bases between the two ends. This CDR3 comprises 11 residues. CDR3 DNA: TGTGCCTGGGGCCTGAATCCTGAGCAGTTCTTC. Translating it yields CAWGLNPEQFF.

V usage is TRBV7-2 and J usage is TRBJ2-1, with 10 bases fitting TRBD2. With V trimmed by 1 base and J by 8 bases, 5 bases remained unmatched. The germline V gene encodes CDR1 SGHTA and CDR2 FQGNSA. The CDR3 covers 15 residues. CDR3 bases: TGTGCCAGCAGCTTAGGTTCTAGCGGGAGCGATGAGCAGTTCTTC. Translating it yields CASSLGSSGSDEQFF.

Only a few counts were recorded for this clonotype. A read error may produce the germline difference seen at one junction end. This chain joins TRBV14 and TRBJ1-1, with D possibly matching TRBD1 (5 bases). This CDR3 region has 13 residues. CDR1 is SGHDN and CDR2 is FVKESK in the germline V gene. Here the CDR3 reads CASSPGADTKAFF. The DNA for the CDR3 is TGTGCCAGCAGCCCCGGGGCGGACACTAAAGCTTTCTTT.

The chain has TRBV7-8 and TRBJ1-1; maybe TRBD1 (5 bases). V was trimmed by 2 bases and J by 0 bases, leaving 10 bases between them. The germline V gene has CDR1 SGHVS and CDR2 FQNEAQ. This CDR3 contains 15 residues. The CDR3 protein is CASSLLRQLNTEAFF. The DNA of the CDR3 is TGTGCCAGCAGCTTACTCCGACAGTTGAACACTGAAGCTTTCTTT.

The chain joins TRBV6-1 to TRBJ2-1, with D uncertain. V was trimmed by 6 bases and J by 12 bases, leaving 21 bases between them. Germline V gene sequence: CDR1 MNHNS, CDR2 SASEGT. The CDR3 has 14 residues. The CDR3 loop reads CASRLTSGPVGQFF. In DNA form, the CDR3 reads TGTGCCAGCAGGCTGACCTCCGGGCCCGTGGGGCAGTTCTTC.

This clonotype was counted only a few times. This chain uses TRBV12-3 or TRBV12-4 with TRBJ2-1, with TRBD2 matching over 14 bases. The CDR3 runs 17 residues. The V segment lost 6 bases and the J segment 8 bases; nucleotides outside the gene matches: 12. For the CDR3, the DNA is TGTGCCAGCAGCTCAGAGTCCGGGACTAGCGGGAGCGATGAGCAGTTCTTC. Its protein product is CASSSESGTSGSDEQFF.

This clonotype was seen a handful of times. The chain employs TRBV20-1 and TRBJ1-1; D possibly corresponds to TRBD1 (5 bases). The CDR3 contains 13 residues. V dropped 3 bases and J dropped 4 bases, with 12 bases sitting between them. Germline CDR1 and CDR2: DFQATT and SNEGSKA (reference sequence). CDR3 amino acids: CSASRGVGTEAFF. As DNA, the CDR3 is TGCAGTGCTAGTAGAGGGGTAGGCACTGAAGCTTTCTTT.

This sequence joins TRBV20-1 and TRBJ2-5; D call uncertain. V was shortened by 0 bases and J by 7 bases, with 12 bases between the two germline ends. This CDR3 has 13 amino acids. Germline assignment: CDR1 DFQATT and CDR2 SNEGSKA (reference sequence). The CDR3 region is CSARDLARGTQYF. CDR3 DNA sequence: TGCAGTGCTAGAGATTTGGCCCGCGGGACCCAGTACTTC.

The chain employs TRBV20-1 and TRBJ1-6; D is unresolved. Germline CDR1 and CDR2: DFQATT and SNEGSKA (reference sequence). The CDR3 runs 15 residues. The V and J ends lost 5 bases and 9 bases respectively, with 20 bases between them. The CDR3 sequence: CSAAYRTESSSPLHF. CDR3 nucleotide sequence: TGCAGTGCTGCCTACCGTACAGAGTCTTCTTCACCCCTCCACTTT.

This clonotype appeared a few times. This chain joins TRBV27 and TRBJ2-2, with D perhaps TRBD2 (6 bases). V dropped 10 bases and J dropped 4 bases, with 16 bases sitting between them. CDR3 length: 14 amino acids. Germline V gives CDR1 MNHEY, CDR2 SMNVEV (reference sequence). CDR3 in amino acids: CATPGRRGTGELFF. DNA for the CDR3: TGTGCCACCCCGGGGCGGAGGGGCACCGGGGAGCTGTTTTTT.

This chain uses TRBV28 with TRBJ2-7; the match to TRBD1 covers 9 bases. The CDR3 extends over 16 amino acids. Germline assignment: CDR1 MDHEN and CDR2 SYDVKM. With V trimmed by 1 base and J by 1 base, 5 bases remained unmatched. The CDR3 region is CASSLFSGTGSYEQYF. CDR3 nucleotides: TGTGCCAGCAGTTTATTCTCCGGGACAGGGTCCTACGAGCAGTACTTC.

This clonotype showed up just a few times. The V call is TRBV4-3, the J call TRBJ2-3; 8 nucleotides match TRBD1. There are 17 residues in the CDR3. With V trimmed by 0 bases and J by 2 bases, 7 bases remained unmatched. Looked up from germline, CDR1 is LGHNA and CDR2 is YSLEER. CDR3 sequence: CASSQEWTGTVTDTQYF. CDR3 sequence (DNA): TGCGCCAGCAGCCAAGAATGGACAGGGACCGTCACAGATACGCAGTATTTT.

This clonotype turned up a few times. This chain connects TRBV6-6 to TRBJ1-5; no firm D call. The CDR3 totals 11 residues. Germline V CDR1 and CDR2: MNHNY, SVGAGI (reference sequence). Trimming shortened V by 6 bases and J by 3 bases, and 3 bases separated the two germline ends. The CDR3 loop reads CASSTNQPQHF. The CDR3 region has the DNA TGTGCCAGCAGCACCAATCAGCCCCAGCATTTT.

This clonotype was counted only a few times. The rearrangement uses TRBV5-1 and TRBJ2-1; the match to TRBD2 covers 7 bases. V gave up 3 bases and J gave up 6 bases; unmatched junction bases: 3. CDR1 and CDR2 from the germline V gene are SGHRS and YFSETQ. This CDR3 region has 13 residues. CDR3 sequence: CASSYRGVNEQFF. DNA of the CDR3: TGCGCCAGCAGCTACCGGGGGGTCAATGAGCAGTTCTTC.

The CDR3, as DNA: TGTGCCAGCAGATGGTTAAGGGGCCCTCCTTACGAGCAGTACTTC. Translation: CASRWLRGPPYEQYF. The V gene is TRBV28, the J gene TRBJ2-7; perhaps TRBD1 as D (5 bases). Germline assignment: CDR1 MDHEN and CDR2 SYDVKM. The CDR3 consists of 15 residues. Trimming took 6 bases from V and 4 from J, leaving 19 bases between them. Together with reference TRBV28 and TRBJ2-7, the CDR3 gives the full variable domain: DVKVTQSSRYLVKRTGEKVFLECVQDMDHENMFWYRQDPGLGLRLIYFSYDVKMKEKGDIPEGYSVSREKKERFSLILESASTNQTSMYLCASRWLRGPPYEQYFGPGTRLTVT.

This chain joins TRBV6-1 and TRBJ2-1; 12 bases agree with TRBD2. The germline CDR1 and CDR2 sequences are MNHNS and SASEGT. There are 15 residues in the CDR3. V dropped 1 base and J dropped 7; count of bases not matched to a gene: 2. The CDR3 region is CASSEETSGSNEQFF. CDR3 DNA: TGTGCCAGCAGTGAAGAGACTAGCGGGAGTAATGAGCAGTTCTTC.

The genes are TRBV5-1 and TRBJ1-2; TRBD1 might be the D (5 bases). Germline-derived CDR1 and CDR2 are SGHRS and YFSETQ. The V and J ends lost 4 bases and 6 bases respectively, with 19 bases between them. The CDR3 runs to 15 residues. The CDR3 region is CASSLQSGTPDGYTF. The CDR3 coding sequence is TGCGCCAGCAGCCTACAGTCCGGGACGCCCGATGGCTACACCTTC.

This clonotype has more than one count but fewer than ten. J is TRBJ1-5 and V is TRBV20-1, with 7 bases matching TRBD1. Germline trimming cut 4 bases from V and 6 bases from J; bases unmatched to any gene: 3. The germline gives CDR1 DFQATT, CDR2 SNEGSKA (reference sequence). The CDR3 has 12 residues. The CDR3 loop reads CSAKTGSQPQHF. DNA for the CDR3: TGCAGTGCTAAGACAGGGAGTCAGCCCCAGCATTTT.

This sequence joins TRBV6-1 and TRBJ2-3, with 11 bases fitting TRBD2. Germline values: CDR1 MNHNS, CDR2 SASEGT. The CDR3 extends over 15 amino acids. V gave up 8 bases and J gave up 4 bases; unmatched junction bases: 8. The CDR3 nucleotides are TGTGCCAGCGGGGTGATAGCGGGAGGGCCAGATACGCAGTATTTT. It specifies CASGVIAGGPDTQYF.

The CDR3 DNA reads TGTGCCAGCAGCTTGGGTGAAAACATTCAGTACTTC. Its translation: CASSLGENIQYF. The V and J genes are TRBV5-4 and TRBJ2-4; D is unresolved. The CDR3 is 12 amino acids. The V end lost 0 bases, the J end lost 5 bases, and 3 bases lay between the germline ends. Germline assignment: CDR1 SGHNT and CDR2 YYREEE (reference sequence).

The chain is built from TRBV29-1 and TRBJ1-1, with D unresolved. Per the germline V gene, CDR1 is SQVTM and CDR2 is ANQGSEA. This CDR3 has 13 residues. Trimming pared 0 bases from V and 6 bases from J, leaving 11 bases between. Written as DNA, the CDR3 is TGCAGCGTTGAAGAAGGGTCTTTCGCTGAAGCTTTCTTT. Protein: CSVEEGSFAEAFF. Looking up the rest from reference TRBV29-1 and TRBJ1-1 gives the full variable domain: SAVISQKPSRDICQRGTSLTIQCQVDSQVTMMFWYRQQPGQSLTLIATANQGSEATYESGFVIDKFPISRPNLTFSTLTVSNMSPEDSSIYLCSVEEGSFAEAFFGQGTRLTVV.

This sequence joins TRBV12-3 or TRBV12-4 and TRBJ1-1; TRBD1 might be the D (5 bases). The CDR3 sequence is 12 residues long. Trimming took off 6 bases at V and 8 bases at J, with 13 bases between the two ends. CDR3 amino acids: CASRDGPGEAFF. CDR3 DNA: TGTGCCAGCAGAGATGGGCCAGGGGAAGCTTTCTTT.

This clonotype was recorded at least ten times. The chain uses TRBV20-1 and TRBJ1-5; D is ambiguous. The CDR3 spans 13 residues. Trimming cost V 6 bases and J 6 bases, with 15 bases left between them. CDR1 DFQATT and CDR2 SNEGSKA come from the germline V gene (reference sequence). The CDR3 is CSAPIPMAQPQHF. The CDR3 DNA follows: TGCAGTGCGCCGATCCCCATGGCTCAGCCCCAGCATTTT.